This T cell receptor (beta chain) came from a study of T cell responses to AZD1222 COVID-19 vaccine. The assay was immunoSEQ multiplex PCR, and TCRdb's table has in-frame clones only and misses some. The table lists under 130,000 clones, nearly 90% of them singletons, with about 2.5% in the top ten. Germline V lookup: CDR1 MNHEY, CDR2 SVGAGI. The CDR3 has 13 amino acids. Trimming took off 5 bases at V and 9 bases at J, with 16 bases between the two ends. The receptor was isolated from an adult who received the AZD1222 COVID-19 vaccine. Material: peripheral blood, obtained 28 days after the second AZD1222 dose. The genes are TRBV6-5 and TRBJ1-2, with a weak D call TRBD1 (6 bases). CDR3 nucleotides: TGTGCCAGCAGTCGACAGGAGGTAATGAGCTACACCTTC. It is translated as CASSRQEVMSYTF.